Each of the 18 T cell receptor beta chains below was sequenced from the same sample in a study of cytomegalovirus exposure and HLA in healthy donors. The PCR ran on 60 Vbeta and 13 Jbeta primers. Clones were sequenced by immunoSEQ multiplex PCR, and TCRdb holds only the in-frame ones, with some missing. The sample includes 150,000 to 180,000 clones, approximately 85% of them seen just once. Specimen: PBMCs. These TCRs come from a woman under 30 in good health and CMV-seronegative.

V and J are TRBV5-1 and TRBJ1-1; tentative D call: TRBD1 (6 bases). The CDR3 is 13 residues long. The ends were cut back, 2 bases at V and 1 base at J, with 6 bases in the middle. Germline loops: CDR1 SGHRS, CDR2 YFSETQ. The CDR3 spells CASSLQGNTEAFF. In DNA form, the CDR3 reads TGCGCCAGCAGCTTACAGGGGAACACTGAAGCTTTCTTT.

This clone was seen only once. V and J are TRBV30 and TRBJ2-2; no clear D gene. CDR3 length: 12 amino acids. Trimming pared 0 bases from V and 6 bases from J, leaving 5 bases between. Germline CDR1 and CDR2: GTSNPN and SVGIG (reference sequence). The CDR3 spells CAWSVSAGELFF. CDR3 bases: TGTGCCTGGAGTGTTTCGGCCGGGGAGCTGTTTTTT. Complete variable domain (other parts from reference TRBV30 and TRBJ2-2): SQTIHQWPATLVQPVGSPLSLECTVEGTSNPNLYWYRQAAGRGLQLLFYSVGIGQISSEVPQNLSASRPQDRQFILSSKKLLLSDSGFYLCAWSVSAGELFFGEGSRLTVL.

The chain is built from TRBV7-2 and TRBJ2-7; D is perhaps TRBD1 (5 bases). Per the germline V gene, CDR1 is SGHTA and CDR2 is FQGNSA. This CDR3 region has 14 residues. The germline V and J ends were trimmed by 4 bases and 3 bases, with 13 bases remaining between them. The CDR3 protein is CASSSTGPLYEQYF. DNA of the CDR3: TGTGCCAGCAGCTCTACAGGTCCCCTCTACGAGCAGTACTTC. Complete variable domain (other parts from reference TRBV7-2 and TRBJ2-7): GAGVSQSPSNKVTEKGKDVELRCDPISGHTALYWYRQSLGQGLEFLIYFQGNSAPDKSGLPSDRFSAERTGGSVSTLTIQRTQQEDSAVYLCASSSTGPLYEQYFGPGTRLTVT.

V and J are TRBV9 and TRBJ2-3, with D maybe TRBD2 (5 bases). This CDR3 spans 15 amino acids. V lost 0 bases and J 3 bases, leaving 11 bases between the germline ends. Germline CDR1 is SGDLS and CDR2 is YYNGEE. The CDR3 is CASSVVGEETDTQYF. In DNA, the CDR3 is TGTGCCAGCAGCGTAGTGGGAGAGGAGACAGATACGCAGTATTTT. The full variable domain, rest sourced from reference TRBV9 and TRBJ2-3, is DSGVTQTPKHLITATGQRVTLRCSPRSGDLSVYWYQQSLDQGLQFLIQYYNGEERAKGNILERFSAQQFPDLHSELNLSSLELGDSALYFCASSVVGEETDTQYFGPGTRLTVL.

V and J are TRBV11-3 and TRBJ2-3, with TRBD2 matching 9 bases. The CDR3 extends over 17 amino acids. CDR1 and CDR2 (germline): SGHNT, YENEEA. V shed 5 bases, J shed 3 bases, and the junction held 12 bases outside the gene matches. The CDR3: CASSHIGGRVETDTQYF. CDR3 bases: TGTGCCAGCAGCCATATTGGCGGGAGGGTAGAGACAGATACGCAGTATTTT.

J is TRBJ2-5 and V is TRBV5-4, with 8 bases fitting TRBD2. The CDR3 is 15 residues long. Germline trimming cut 7 bases from V and 3 bases from J; bases unmatched to any gene: 11. CDR1 is SGHNT, CDR2 YYREEE, per germline (reference sequence). For the CDR3, the DNA is TGTGCCAGCGGCCTATTGGGTAGCGGGGAAGAGACCCAGTACTTC. It yields the protein CASGLLGSGEETQYF.

This sequence joins TRBV2 and TRBJ2-3; 10 nucleotides agree with TRBD2. Germline values: CDR1 SNHLY, CDR2 FYNNEI. After removal of 6 bases from V and 4 bases from J, the junction contained 10 bases not matched to a gene. The length of the CDR3 is 16 residues. The CDR3 region has the DNA TGTGCCAGCAGCTATACTCCTAGCGGGGGCGCAGATACGCAGTATTTT. This encodes CASSYTPSGGADTQYF.

In its sample, this clone was seen a few times. This rearrangement joins TRBV28 to TRBJ2-7; 7 positions agree with TRBD2. The CDR3 is made up of 15 amino acids. V shed 5 bases and J 6 bases; nucleotides not matched to a gene: 13. CDR1 is MDHEN, CDR2 SYDVKM, per germline. CDR3 amino acids: CASSPAGEGRREQYF. CDR3 coding DNA: TGTGCCAGCAGTCCCGCGGGGGAGGGACGTCGCGAGCAGTACTTC.

The DNA for the CDR3 is TGTGCCAGCAGCTGGGACAGAGCTTTGGGAGAGACCCAGTACTTC. It is translated as CASSWDRALGETQYF. This chain uses TRBV6-5 with TRBJ2-5; 7 positions match TRBD1. There are 15 residues in the CDR3. The germline V gene encodes CDR1 MNHEY and CDR2 SVGAGI. J was trimmed by 4 bases and V by 6 bases; bases with no gene match: 11.

The chain carries TRBV7-9 and TRBJ1-6; D not certain. V was clipped by 10 bases and J by 10 bases, with 11 bases between them. Germline CDR1 SEHNR, CDR2 FQNEAQ (reference sequence). The CDR3 covers 11 residues. The CDR3 region has the DNA TGTGCCACCGGGGAGGGCTCACCCCTCCACTTT. It specifies CATGEGSPLHF.

V is TRBV19 and J is TRBJ2-1; weak D call: TRBD2 (6 bases). Trimming shortened V by 10 bases and J by 4 bases, and 8 bases separated the two germline ends. This CDR3 is built from 11 residues. Germline CDR1 LNHDA, CDR2 SQIVND (reference sequence). The CDR3: CATGGYNEQFF. The CDR3 bases are TGTGCCACCGGGGGTTACAATGAGCAGTTCTTC.

There are a few counts of this clone. The chain is built from TRBV19 and TRBJ2-3; 7 positions agree with TRBD1. With 10 bases clipped from V and 5 bases from J, the junction kept 12 bases outside the gene matches. CDR3 length: 14 residues. The germline CDR1 and CDR2 sequences are LNHDA and SQIVND (reference sequence). The CDR3 nucleotides are TGTGCCACTCAACCACAGGGGACCCTAGATACGCAGTATTTT. Its translation: CATQPQGTLDTQYF.

V and J are TRBV11-3 and TRBJ2-3; TRBD1 matches 8 bases. From germline, CDR1 is SGHNT and CDR2 YENEEA. The CDR3 consists of 16 residues. Trimming took 5 bases from V and 0 from J; bases not matched to a gene: 7. In nucleotides, the CDR3 is TGTGCCAGCAGCACAGGGACAGGCCCTAGCACAGATACGCAGTATTTT. Its translation: CASSTGTGPSTDTQYF.

The J gene is TRBJ1-6, the V gene TRBV6-5; D may be TRBD1 (5 bases). The germline V and J ends were trimmed by 2 bases and 2 bases, with 7 bases remaining between them. From germline, CDR1 is MNHEY and CDR2 SVGAGI. CDR3 length: 15 amino acids. Written as DNA, the CDR3 is TGTGCCAGCAGTTACAGACAGCCCTATAATTCACCCCTCCACTTT. It specifies CASSYRQPYNSPLHF.

The V and J genes are TRBV4-1 and TRBJ2-1; 7 bases map to TRBD2. Germline V gives CDR1 MGHRA, CDR2 YSYEKL. The CDR3 loop spans 14 amino acids. V gave up 4 bases and J gave up 7 bases; unmatched junction bases: 7. For the CDR3, the DNA is TGCGCCAGCAGCCGGACCCGGGGGGAGAATGAGCAGTTCTTC. Amino acid sequence: CASSRTRGENEQFF.

Worth noting for this clone: Germline is not matched at one junction end, which may reflect a read error. The chain combines TRBV7-7 with TRBJ2-4, with D possibly matching TRBD1 (5 bases). The V gene's germline CDR1 is SSHAT and CDR2 FNYEAQ (reference sequence). The CDR3 is 15 amino acids. Here the CDR3 reads CASILDSQAKNIQYF. The CDR3 nucleotides are TGTGCTAGCATTCTAGACAGTCAAGCCAAAAACATTCAGTACTTC.

This clone has a handful of counts. This CDR3 is CASSFTANTEAFF. DNA for the CDR3: TGTGCCAGCAGCTTCACAGCGAACACTGAAGCTTTCTTT. The chain is built from TRBV7-3 and TRBJ1-1; D unclear. Germline V gives CDR1 SGHTA, CDR2 FQGTGA. This CDR3 is built from 13 residues. Trimming shortened V by 3 bases and J by 1 base, and 6 bases separated the two germline ends.

V is TRBV5-4 and J is TRBJ1-6; 10 bases are shared with TRBD1. With 6 bases clipped from V and 7 bases from J, the junction kept 7 bases outside the gene matches. The CDR3 extends over 15 amino acids. Germline CDR1 and CDR2: SGHNT and YYREEE (reference sequence). For the CDR3, the DNA is TGTGCCAGCACCGCCGGGACAGGGGCAAATTCACCCCTCCACTTT. Residues: CASTAGTGANSPLHF.